A single sample gave rise to the 28 T cell receptor beta chains below, sequenced in a study of blood T cell repertoires in COVID-19. Data came from immunoSEQ multiplex PCR; TCRdb stores just in-frame clones and leaves some out. Here the sample spans about 150,000 clones, about 85% being singletons. The sample consisted of peripheral blood. These receptors were obtained from a man between 70 and 80 years old who had recovered from COVID-19.

This clone was seen a single time. In nucleotides, the CDR3 is TGCGCCAGCAGCCGAACGGACAGGGTCTACGAGCAGTACTTC. The encoded protein is CASSRTDRVYEQYF. This chain joins TRBV4-3 and TRBJ2-7; 8 bases are a match to TRBD1. The CDR3 totals 14 residues. Germline V gives CDR1 LGHNA, CDR2 YSLEER. V lost 4 bases to trimming and J lost 3 bases; unmatched junction nucleotides: 5.

In this sample, this clone turned up a few times. The chain employs TRBV6-5 and TRBJ1-1; tentative D call: TRBD1 (6 bases). Germline loops: CDR1 MNHEY, CDR2 SVGAGI. This CDR3 has 14 residues. V dropped 6 bases and J dropped 4 bases, with 15 bases sitting between them. The CDR3 loop is CASRVRGEGTEAFF. CDR3 DNA: TGTGCCAGCAGGGTCAGGGGAGAGGGCACTGAAGCTTTCTTT.

The rearrangement joins TRBV6-5 to TRBJ2-1; 9 bases match TRBD2. The CDR3 loop spans 15 amino acids. The trim removed 1 base at V and 8 bases at J, leaving 6 bases unmatched. CDR1 is MNHEY and CDR2 is SVGAGI in the germline V gene. CDR3 loop: CASSYYAGGKDEQFF. The CDR3 bases are TGTGCCAGCAGTTACTATGCGGGAGGGAAAGATGAGCAGTTCTTC.

The rearrangement uses TRBV28 and TRBJ2-5; TRBD2 aligns across 11 bases. Trimming took 4 bases from V and 4 from J; bases not matched to a gene: 14. CDR1 is MDHEN and CDR2 is SYDVKM in the germline V gene. The CDR3 is 18 residues long. The CDR3 loop is CASSSLQGLAGGGETQYF. The CDR3 DNA sequence: TGTGCCAGCAGTTCCCTCCAAGGTCTAGCGGGAGGAGGAGAGACCCAGTACTTC.

The rearrangement joins TRBV6-5 to TRBJ2-7; 13 bases map to TRBD2. The CDR3 consists of 15 residues. V trimming: 6 bases; J trimming: 2 bases; junction bases outside the gene matches: 4. Per the germline V gene, CDR1 is MNHEY and CDR2 is SVGAGI. Here the CDR3 reads CASSQLAGGPYEQYF. The CDR3, as DNA: TGTGCCAGCAGCCAACTAGCGGGAGGGCCCTACGAGCAGTACTTC.

The rearrangement joins TRBV5-1 to TRBJ1-2; 8 bases are shared with TRBD1. Germline V gene sequence: CDR1 SGHRS, CDR2 YFSETQ. The CDR3 extends over 15 amino acids. The V and J ends lost 0 bases and 7 bases, in that order; junction bases with no gene match: 8. The CDR3: CASSLAPGQAGGYTF. The DNA for the CDR3 is TGCGCCAGCAGCTTGGCCCCGGGACAGGCGGGTGGCTACACCTTC. The full variable domain, its missing parts supplied by reference TRBV5-1 and TRBJ1-2, is KAGVTQTPRYLIKTRGQQVTLSCSPISGHRSVSWYQQTPGQGLQFLFEYFSETQRNKGNFPGRFSGRQFSNSRSEMNVSTLELGDSALYLCASSLAPGQAGGYTFGSGTRLTVV.

This clone was counted once. V gene TRBV6-6 combines with J gene TRBJ2-3; D remains unclear. The CDR3 is made up of 16 amino acids. The germline V gene has CDR1 MNHNY and CDR2 SVGAGI (reference sequence). V was shortened by 6 bases and J by 0 bases, with 16 bases between the two germline ends. The CDR3 sequence: CASSSARAPSTDTQYF. The DNA for the CDR3 is TGTGCCAGCAGCTCTGCTAGAGCGCCAAGCACAGATACGCAGTATTTT.

The rearrangement links TRBV28 to TRBJ2-3, with 12 positions matching TRBD2. CDR3 length equals 17 residues. Germline CDR1 is MDHEN and CDR2 is SYDVKM. The V gene end was trimmed by 7 bases and the J gene end by 2 bases; junction bases not matched to a gene: 10. The CDR3 spells CASTPPASGRATDTQYF. The CDR3, as DNA: TGTGCCAGCACCCCACCGGCTAGCGGGAGGGCCACAGATACGCAGTATTTT. The full variable domain, in which reference TRBV28 and TRBJ2-3 provide the parts outside the CDR3, is DVKVTQSSRYLVKRTGEKVFLECVQDMDHENMFWYRQDPGLGLRLIYFSYDVKMKEKGDIPEGYSVSREKKERFSLILESASTNQTSMYLCASTPPASGRATDTQYFGPGTRLTVL.

V and J are TRBV29-1 and TRBJ2-5; 8 bases agree with TRBD1. Germline V gene sequence: CDR1 SQVTM, CDR2 ANQGSEA. CDR3 size: 13 residues. After removal of 7 bases from V and 5 bases from J, the junction contained 9 bases not matched to a gene. CDR3 residues: CSAAGTGGETQYF. CDR3 nucleotide sequence: TGCAGCGCTGCCGGGACAGGCGGCGAGACCCAGTACTTC. Full variable domain (missing parts from reference TRBV29-1 and TRBJ2-5): SAVISQKPSRDICQRGTSLTIQCQVDSQVTMMFWYRQQPGQSLTLIATANQGSEATYESGFVIDKFPISRPNLTFSTLTVSNMSPEDSSIYLCSAAGTGGETQYFGPGTRLLVL.

CDR3 bases: TGTGCCAGCAGCCAAGGCCTAGCGGGAGCCAACCCGAAGCAGTTCTTC. This gives the protein CASSQGLAGANPKQFF. The chain recombines TRBV14 with TRBJ2-1; 10 nucleotides match TRBD2. Germline CDR1 is SGHDN and CDR2 is FVKESK. The V and J ends lost 1 base and 11 bases, in that order; junction bases with no gene match: 11. The CDR3 is 16 amino acids. Together with reference TRBV14 and TRBJ2-1, the CDR3 gives the full variable domain: EAGVTQFPSHSVIEKGQTVTLRCDPISGHDNLYWYRRVMGKEIKFLLHFVKESKQDESGMPNNRFLAERTGGTYSTLKVQPAELEDSGVYFCASSQGLAGANPKQFFGPGTRLTVL.

Written as DNA, the CDR3 is TGCGCCAGCAGCTCCGGGACTAGTATTCACGAGCAGTACTTC. This translates into CASSSGTSIHEQYF. This chain uses TRBV5-1 with TRBJ2-7; TRBD2 matches at 8 bases. V dropped 3 bases and J dropped 5; count of bases not matched to a gene: 7. Germline V gene lookup returns CDR1 SGHRS and CDR2 YFSETQ. This CDR3 has 14 amino acids.

The chain recombines TRBV10-3 with TRBJ2-7, with 7 bases fitting TRBD1. Germline values: CDR1 ENHRY, CDR2 SYGVKD. V lost 4 bases to trimming and J lost 6 bases; unmatched junction nucleotides: 12. The CDR3 runs to 15 residues. The CDR3 DNA reads TGTGCCATCAGTGGGAGAAATACAGGGGTAGTCGAGCAGTACTTC. This translates into CAISGRNTGVVEQYF.

This clone was observed a handful of times. The V gene is TRBV4-1, the J gene TRBJ2-5; 10 nucleotides agree with TRBD1. The V and J ends lost 4 bases and 4 bases, in that order; junction bases with no gene match: 9. CDR1 and CDR2 from the germline V gene are MGHRA and YSYEKL. The CDR3 spans 16 residues. The CDR3 sequence is CASSPGATGGRETQYF. CDR3 DNA: TGCGCCAGCAGCCCGGGGGCGACAGGGGGCCGAGAGACCCAGTACTTC.

Only one count was recorded for this clone. This chain joins TRBV12-5 and TRBJ2-1; D might be TRBD2 (6 bases). The germline V gene has CDR1 LGHNT and CDR2 FRNRAP. This CDR3 is built from 14 residues. V lost 2 bases, J lost 9 bases, and 14 bases lay in between. The CDR3 nucleotides are TGTGCTAGTGGTTTGCCCCAGGAGGGGATTGAGCAGTTCTTC. Its protein is CASGLPQEGIEQFF.

The chain has TRBV5-1 and TRBJ1-6, with TRBD1 matching over 7 bases. The trim removed 1 base at V and 0 bases at J, leaving 7 bases unmatched. Per germline, CDR1 SGHRS and CDR2 YFSETQ. The CDR3 spans 18 residues. The CDR3 region has the DNA TGCGCCAGCAGCTTGTCCCCAGGGGGAAGCTCCTATAATTCACCCCTCCACTTT. It is translated as CASSLSPGGSSYNSPLHF.

V gene TRBV6-2 or TRBV6-3 combines with J gene TRBJ2-2; D is perhaps TRBD2 (6 bases). Germline-derived CDR1 and CDR2 are MNHEY and SVGEGT. V dropped 6 bases and J dropped 4 bases, with 12 bases sitting between them. CDR3 size: 14 residues. The CDR3 region has the DNA TGTGCCAGCAGCCCTGACGGGGGCACCGGGGAGCTGTTTTTT. It specifies CASSPDGGTGELFF.

The genes are TRBV11-2 and TRBJ2-1; 8 nucleotides match TRBD2. The CDR3 extends over 17 amino acids. The ends lost 4 bases at V and 6 bases at J; junction bases unmatched: 14. Germline CDR1 SGHAT, CDR2 FQNNGV. The CDR3 protein is CASSSARSGLGGNEQFF. Here the CDR3 DNA reads TGTGCCAGCAGCTCCGCCCGATCGGGACTAGGGGGCAATGAGCAGTTCTTC.

In its sample, this clone was seen a few times. The genes are TRBV6-1 and TRBJ1-1, with 9 bases identical to TRBD1. Trimming took 2 bases from V and 1 from J; bases not matched to a gene: 11. Germline V gives CDR1 MNHNS, CDR2 SASEGT. The CDR3 sequence is 18 residues long. Here the CDR3 DNA reads TGTGCCAGCAGTGAACATAAACAGGGGGCTACGGGGAACACTGAAGCTTTCTTT. Amino acids: CASSEHKQGATGNTEAFF.

V is TRBV25-1 and J is TRBJ1-5; 7 bases agree with TRBD1. CDR1 is MGHDK and CDR2 is SYGVNS in the germline V gene. This CDR3 region has 18 residues. V gave up 1 base and J gave up 0 bases; unmatched junction bases: 9. This chain's CDR3 is CASSEWIGGTYSNQPQHF. CDR3 bases: TGTGCCAGCAGTGAATGGATAGGGGGCACATATAGCAATCAGCCCCAGCATTTT.

The genes are TRBV6-5 and TRBJ2-5, with 12 bases that match TRBD2. Germline V gives CDR1 MNHEY, CDR2 SVGAGI. The CDR3 runs to 14 residues. V lost 6 bases, J lost 4 bases, and 3 bases stayed unmatched. The CDR3 DNA sequence: TGTGCCAGCAGACGGGGACTAGCGGGAGAGACCCAGTACTTC. Translation gives CASRRGLAGETQYF.

The genes are TRBV4-1 and TRBJ1-1; 9 positions agree with TRBD1. This CDR3 has 15 amino acids. From germline, CDR1 is MGHRA and CDR2 YSYEKL. Trimming cost V 5 bases and J 7 bases; bases outside gene matches: 11. DNA of the CDR3: TGCGCCAGCAGCGAGCACAGGGGGCAATCTGGTGAAGCTTTCTTT. Translated, it gives CASSEHRGQSGEAFF.

This clone has just one count. The genes are TRBV5-4 and TRBJ1-1; tentatively, D is TRBD1 (5 bases). V was shortened by 1 base and J by 11 bases, with 18 bases between the two germline ends. Germline lookup yields CDR1 SGHNT and CDR2 YYREEE (reference sequence). The CDR3 loop spans 14 amino acids. The CDR3 sequence: CASSLQGRFGRAFF. CDR3 DNA: TGTGCCAGCAGCTTGCAGGGCCGCTTTGGGCGGGCTTTCTTT. Combining the CDR3 with reference TRBV5-4 and TRBJ1-1 gives the whole variable domain ETGVTQSPTHLIKTRGQQVTLRCSSQSGHNTVSWYQQALGQGPQFIFQYYREEENGRGNFPPRFSGLQFPNYSSELNVNALELDDSALYLCASSLQGRFGRAFFGQGTRLTVV.

The chain is built from TRBV9 and TRBJ2-2; 7 bases are shared with TRBD1. After removal of 4 bases from V and 3 bases from J, the junction contained 6 bases not matched to a gene. Germline loops: CDR1 SGDLS, CDR2 YYNGEE. This CDR3 region has 15 residues. CDR3 in DNA: TGTGCCAGCAGCCCAAGGGGGCGCGACACCGGGGAGCTGTTTTTT. Residues: CASSPRGRDTGELFF.

V and J are TRBV4-3 and TRBJ1-1; D is possibly TRBD1 (5 bases). Trimming stripped 1 base from V and 5 bases from J, with 14 bases between. This CDR3 is 15 amino acids long. CDR1 is LGHNA and CDR2 is YSLEER in the germline V gene. The CDR3 loop reads CASSQAWGVGTEAFF. CDR3 DNA: TGCGCCAGCAGCCAAGCCTGGGGGGTTGGGACTGAAGCTTTCTTT.

The chain carries TRBV12-3 or TRBV12-4 and TRBJ1-3; D remains ambiguous. V lost 7 bases to trimming and J lost 4 bases, with 8 bases between them. This CDR3 has 12 residues. The CDR3 region has the DNA TGTGCCAGCACCCAGTCCGGAAACACCATATATTTT. It translates to CASTQSGNTIYF.

The rearrangement links TRBV14 to TRBJ2-3; 7 bases fit TRBD1. The CDR3 length is 14 residues. J was trimmed by 8 bases and V by 1 base; bases with no gene match: 6. Germline CDR1 and CDR2: SGHDN and FVKESK. CDR3 protein: CASSQADRRSTQYF. The CDR3 region has the DNA TGTGCCAGCAGCCAAGCGGACAGGCGTAGTACGCAGTATTTT. Filled out from reference TRBV14 and TRBJ2-3, the complete variable domain reads EAGVTQFPSHSVIEKGQTVTLRCDPISGHDNLYWYRRVMGKEIKFLLHFVKESKQDESGMPNNRFLAERTGGTYSTLKVQPAELEDSGVYFCASSQADRRSTQYFGPGTRLTVL.

The chain combines TRBV6-5 with TRBJ2-7; 11 nucleotides align to TRBD1. The ends lost 7 bases at V and 5 bases at J; junction bases unmatched: 7. CDR1 is MNHEY, CDR2 SVGAGI, per germline. The CDR3 is 14 residues long. CDR3 protein: CASIPGQGVNEQYF. CDR3 in DNA: TGTGCCAGCATTCCGGGACAGGGGGTTAACGAGCAGTACTTC.

This clone was seen once. The rearrangement joins TRBV5-1 to TRBJ2-3; perhaps TRBD2 as D (5 bases). The germline V and J ends were trimmed by 0 bases and 4 bases, with 9 bases remaining between them. Germline V gives CDR1 SGHRS, CDR2 YFSETQ. This CDR3 is 14 amino acids long. This CDR3 is CASSLAASPDTQYF. CDR3 DNA: TGCGCCAGCAGCTTGGCTGCTAGCCCAGATACGCAGTATTTT.